Here is one T cell receptor beta chain with its context. The record originates from a study of blood T cell repertoires in COVID-19. Germline-derived CDR1 and CDR2 are LNHDA and SQIVND (reference sequence). The CDR3 is made up of 14 amino acids. V trimming: 6 bases; J trimming: 1 base; junction bases outside the gene matches: 2. Some clones are missing from TCRdb's copy, which holds only in-frame ones; the method was immunoSEQ multiplex PCR. This sample has around 300,000 clones, with over 85% found just once. Cohorts were based on clinical histories the participants reported. The sequence derives from a woman aged 25 to 39 who had recovered from COVID-19. The rearrangement links TRBV19 to TRBJ2-2; TRBD1 matches 7 bases. Input material: PBMCs or T cells enriched from blood (not recorded which). CDR3 loop: CASRNRGNTGELFF. CDR3 nucleotide sequence: TGTGCCAGTAGAAACAGGGGGAACACCGGGGAGCTGTTTTTT.